This T cell receptor (beta chain) was recovered during a study of coeliac disease (dated 2022 in TCRdb). Study-level background: Each coeliac patient fell into one of three classes: newly diagnosed active disease, refractory coeliac disease type I, or disease kept under control by a gluten-free diet. Refractory coeliac disease type I was defined by the absence of response to a gluten-free diet for more than 12 months, together with immunophenotypically normal intraepithelial cells. Because high-resolution HLA typing was not available, biased TRBV7-2 usage was examined as a proof of principle. Next-generation sequencing of rearranged TRB and TRG CDR3 regions was used on small intestinal lymphocyte fractions taken from coeliac and non-coeliac patients. The goal was to describe the TR repertoires of small intestinal T cells in active coeliac disease, in refractory type I coeliac disease, and in coeliac disease treated with a gluten-free diet. The full study included 30 patients: about 22 with serologically confirmed coeliac disease and 8 controls with non-small intestinal disorders. TRB sequencing worked for samples from some 26 subjects, and these included over 20 paired bulk unsorted intraepithelial and lamina propria cell samples.

On the study overall, not on this receptor specifically: Active coeliac intraepithelial and lamina propria samples had lower TRB and TRG repertoire clonality than controls, suggesting that diverse T cells were recruited. High-purity fractions were not obtained when intraepithelial cells were separated from lamina propria cells, so cross-contamination between compartments was possible. The approach was considered by the authors to be unsuitable for unbiased detection of gliadin-specific T cells, as gliadin-specific T cells are scarce and rarely shared between patients. Published gliadin-specific TRB sequences were found in about 55% of the 18 coeliac lamina propria samples but in only 1 of 6 controls. TRB repertoires were largely private; most amino acid sequences were unique to one sample, and V-gene usage did not differ significantly by disease group.

To note about this clone: Its recognized antigen is unknown. No qualities accompany the bases; no much larger clone lies one base away.

Libraries came from the immunoSEQ multiplex PCR assay. The TR loci underwent multiplexed PCR amplification, with J gene segments targeted by reverse primers and V gene segments targeted by forward primers. Amplified CDR3 regions were sequenced on the Illumina HiSeq System. The paper's processing steps were these. A nearest-neighbour algorithm merged closely related reads to remove PCR and sequencing errors and collapse data into unique sequences. Repertoires were summarised by clonality and by T cell density, defined as TR molecules per amount of genomic DNA input. CDR3 amino acid sequences present in at least 80% of unsorted samples were defined as public TRs, and these public TRs were then tested for differential abundance between coeliac and control samples. Every lamina propria sample was searched for matches to a list of about 200 published gliadin-specific TRB sequences. Disease-group differences in clonality and density were tested with Kruskal-Wallis tests followed by Dunn post-tests. What TCRdb holds here is the immuneACCESS table cut down to in-frame rearrangements. Part of the clones is not present; checked against another copy, under half of the missing clones reflect an unresolved V gene, and the others are unexplained. The V and J calls and the clone size are those of that table, but D and trimming were determined from the DNA. The sample table contains about 4,300 clones; only one count was recorded for 62% of them. 11% of the sample is in the top ten clones.

The CDR3 contains 17 residues, cysteine and phenylalanine counted. The CDR3 DNA has 51 bases and is translated from base 1. For this chain, trimming is 4 bases at the V end and 1 base at the J end, and the number of junction bases without a gene match is 10. CDR1 and CDR2, per the germline V gene, are MDHEN and SYDVKM. Aliquots of approximately 520,000 cells were frozen in DMSO/FBS in liquid nitrogen, and one aliquot per fraction was used for sequencing. All 30 patients in the study underwent endoscopy and small intestinal biopsy. To release lamina propria cells, the biopsy tissue left over after intraepithelial cell isolation was digested with collagenase. Genomic DNA was extracted from frozen unsorted cell fractions with the Qiagen DNeasy blood extraction kit.

Input material: lamina propria lymphocytes from the gut. Read against the paper, the sample's cell subset or site label means: lamina propria cell (LPC) fraction of small intestinal biopsy. This sequence originates from a woman aged 70 to 79 with celiac disease. The V and J segments used are TRBV28 and TRBJ1-3; the central 7 bases match TRBD1. The DNA is as follows: TGTGCCAGCAGTTCGATCACAGGGGACCGTTCTGGAAACACCATATATTTT. Translation gives CASSSITGDRSGNTIYF.